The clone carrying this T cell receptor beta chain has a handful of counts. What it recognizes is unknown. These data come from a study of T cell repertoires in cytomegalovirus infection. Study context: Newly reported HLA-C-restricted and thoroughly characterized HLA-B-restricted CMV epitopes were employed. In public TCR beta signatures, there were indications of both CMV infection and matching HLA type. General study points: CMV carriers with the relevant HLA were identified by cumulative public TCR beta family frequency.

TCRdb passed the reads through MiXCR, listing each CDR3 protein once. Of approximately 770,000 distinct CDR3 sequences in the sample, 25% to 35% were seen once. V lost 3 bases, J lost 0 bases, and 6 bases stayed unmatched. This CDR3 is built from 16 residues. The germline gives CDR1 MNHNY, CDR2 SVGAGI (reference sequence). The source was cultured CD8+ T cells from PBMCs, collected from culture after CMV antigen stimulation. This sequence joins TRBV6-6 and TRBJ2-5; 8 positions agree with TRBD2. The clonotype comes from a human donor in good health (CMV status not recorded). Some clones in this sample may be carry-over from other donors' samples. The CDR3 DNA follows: TGTGCCAGCAGTTATTTCCCGGGACTAGACCAAGAGACCCAGTACTTC. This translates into CASSYFPGLDQETQYF.